The text below deals with one T cell receptor (beta chain). The data derive from a study of CD8+ T cells in alopecia areata. In the study overall: Patients received oral tofacitinib, 5 to 10 mg twice daily, for moderate-to-severe alopecia areata. Severity scoring for treated patients was based on the percentage of affected scalp area.

As for treatment: oral pan-JAK inhibitor, 5-10 mg twice daily. The germline CDR1 and CDR2 sequences are SGHDN and FVKESK. The CDR3 is made up of 18 amino acids. V lost 1 base, J lost 4 bases, and 8 bases stayed unmatched. cDNA prepared by RNA extraction and subsequent reverse transcription served as the template for sequencing. Sequenced by immunoSEQ multiplex PCR; TCRdb stores in-frame clones only, minus some. Here the sample spans about 190,000 clones, over 60% being singletons. This sequence was found in a human donor with alopecia areata. Here the sequenced sample was CD4+ T cells sorted from blood, taken at week 4, from a patient treated with tofacitinib. The chain carries TRBV14 and TRBJ2-1; TRBD2 agrees at 12 bases. DNA for the CDR3: TGTGCCAGCAGCCAAGGGACGGGAGGACTAGCGGGGTACAATGAGCAGTTCTTC. Its protein product is CASSQGTGGLAGYNEQFF.